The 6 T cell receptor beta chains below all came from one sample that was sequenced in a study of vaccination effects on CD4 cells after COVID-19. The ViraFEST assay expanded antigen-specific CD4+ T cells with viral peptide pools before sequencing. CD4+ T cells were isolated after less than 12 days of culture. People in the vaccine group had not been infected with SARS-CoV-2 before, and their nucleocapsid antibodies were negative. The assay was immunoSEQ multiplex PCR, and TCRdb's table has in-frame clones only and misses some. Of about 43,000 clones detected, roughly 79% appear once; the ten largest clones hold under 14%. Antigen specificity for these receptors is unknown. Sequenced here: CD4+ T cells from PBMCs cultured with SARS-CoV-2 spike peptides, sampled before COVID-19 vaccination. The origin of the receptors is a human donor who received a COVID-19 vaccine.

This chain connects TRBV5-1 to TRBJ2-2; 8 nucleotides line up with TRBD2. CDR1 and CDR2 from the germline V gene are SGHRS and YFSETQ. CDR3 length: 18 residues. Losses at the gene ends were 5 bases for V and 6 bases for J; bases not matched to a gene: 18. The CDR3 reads CASRTTGSAGGIPGELFF. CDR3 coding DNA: TGCGCCAGCAGAACTACGGGCAGCGCGGGGGGCATCCCCGGGGAGCTGTTTTTT. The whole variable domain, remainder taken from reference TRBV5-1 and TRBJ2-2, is KAGVTQTPRYLIKTRGQQVTLSCSPISGHRSVSWYQQTPGQGLQFLFEYFSETQRNKGNFPGRFSGRQFSNSRSEMNVSTLELGDSALYLCASRTTGSAGGIPGELFFGEGSRLTVL.

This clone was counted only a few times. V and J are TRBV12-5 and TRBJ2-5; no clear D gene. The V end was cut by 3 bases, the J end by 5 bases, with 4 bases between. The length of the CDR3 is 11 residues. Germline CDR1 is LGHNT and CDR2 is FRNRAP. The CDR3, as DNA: TGTGCTAGTGGTTTATGGGAGACCCAGTACTTC. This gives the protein CASGLWETQYF.

The CDR3 spells CATSDPHGQGADTQYF. CDR3 sequence (DNA): TGTGCCACCAGTGACCCGCATGGACAGGGGGCGGATACGCAGTATTTT. The chain combines TRBV24-1 with TRBJ2-3; 11 bases align to TRBD1. V was pared by 4 bases and J by 6 bases, with 8 bases of the junction left unmatched. The CDR3 contains 16 residues. The germline V gene has CDR1 KGHDR and CDR2 SFDVKD.

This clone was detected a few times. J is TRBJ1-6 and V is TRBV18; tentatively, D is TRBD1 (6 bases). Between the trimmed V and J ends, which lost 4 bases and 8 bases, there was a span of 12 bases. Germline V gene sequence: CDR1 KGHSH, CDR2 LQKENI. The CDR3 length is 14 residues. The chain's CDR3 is CASSQDRRHSPLHF. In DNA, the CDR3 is TGTGCCAGCTCACAGGACAGACGACATTCACCCCTCCACTTT.

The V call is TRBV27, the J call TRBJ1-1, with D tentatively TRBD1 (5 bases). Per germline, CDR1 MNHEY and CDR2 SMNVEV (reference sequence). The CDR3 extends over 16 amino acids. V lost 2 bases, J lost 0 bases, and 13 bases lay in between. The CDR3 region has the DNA TGTGCCAGCAGTTTAGATACAGGTAAGATGAACACTGAAGCTTTCTTT. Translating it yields CASSLDTGKMNTEAFF.

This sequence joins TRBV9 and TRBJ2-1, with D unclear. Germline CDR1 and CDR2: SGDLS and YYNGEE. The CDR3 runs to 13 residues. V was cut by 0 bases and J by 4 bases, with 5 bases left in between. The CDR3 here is CASSVGVYNEQFF. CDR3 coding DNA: TGTGCCAGCAGCGTAGGAGTTTACAATGAGCAGTTCTTC.